Presented here are 6 T cell receptor beta chains from one specimen sequenced in a study of blood T cells in healthy people across ages. A second roughly 6 to 11 cycle PCR used barcoded and J-beta primers. TCRdb called the 5' RACE reads again in MiXCR, with one record for every CDR3 protein. The sample includes roughly 500,000 distinct CDR3 sequences, nearly 25% of them seen just once. The sample also formed part of further work on T cells of mothers and their children.

Input material: blood. The receptors originated from a boy aged 10-17 years in good health.

This clonotype was found a few times. This chain connects TRBV7-9 to TRBJ2-7; no clear D gene. The germline V gene encodes CDR1 SEHNR and CDR2 FQNEAQ (reference sequence). The V end lost 3 bases, the J end lost 7 bases, and 10 bases lay between the germline ends. This CDR3 is 12 amino acids long. The CDR3 bases are TGTGCCAGCAGCTTTGGGTCAGGAGAGCAGTACTTC. Protein: CASSFGSGEQYF.

The genes are TRBV5-5 and TRBJ2-5; a weak D match, TRBD2 (6 bases). The V end lost 1 base, the J end lost 1 base, and 20 bases lay between the germline ends. CDR3 size: 18 residues. Germline V lookup: CDR1 SGHKS, CDR2 YYEKEE (reference sequence). The CDR3 nucleotides read TGTGCCAGCAGCTTGAAGGCGGGAAGTGCCTGGGGCCAAGAGACCCAGTACTTC. Protein sequence: CASSLKAGSAWGQETQYF.

The chain uses TRBV12-3 or TRBV12-4 and TRBJ2-5, with 7 nucleotides matching TRBD1. The closer fit of TRBJ2-1 to the DNA end suggests the J call may be wrong. The CDR3 spans 13 residues. The DNA of the CDR3 is TGTGCCAGCAAAACAGGGGATTACAATGAGCAGTTCTTC. It is translated as CASKTGDYNEQFF.

This chain connects TRBV24-1 to TRBJ2-6; D remains unclear. Trimming removed 5 bases from V and 0 bases from J, with 4 bases in between. In germline, CDR1 is KGHDR, CDR2 SFDVKD. The CDR3 sequence is 14 residues long. Written as DNA, the CDR3 is TGTGCCACCAGTGGGACCTCTGGGGCCAACGTCCTGACTTTC. Translated, it gives CATSGTSGANVLTF.

J is TRBJ2-1 and V is TRBV7-2; 11 bases line up with TRBD2. The J call may be faulty, since TRBJ2-5 better matches the DNA end. In germline, CDR1 is SGHTA, CDR2 FQGNSA. CDR3 length: 18 residues. In nucleotides, the CDR3 is TGTGCCAGCAGCTTAGCCGTAGCGGGAGGGCGAGAGCGGGAGACCCAGTACTTC. It codes for CASSLAVAGGRERETQYF.

V usage is TRBV6-2 or TRBV6-3 and J usage is TRBJ2-7; D is possibly TRBD1 or TRBD2 (5 bases each). The V gene lost 4 bases and the J gene lost 6 bases, with 13 bases spanning the gap. CDR1 is MNHEY and CDR2 is SVGEGT in the germline V gene. This CDR3 has 13 amino acids. CDR3 nucleotides: TGTGCCAGCAGTTGGCCTACTAGGGGCGAGCAGTACTTC. Protein product: CASSWPTRGEQYF.